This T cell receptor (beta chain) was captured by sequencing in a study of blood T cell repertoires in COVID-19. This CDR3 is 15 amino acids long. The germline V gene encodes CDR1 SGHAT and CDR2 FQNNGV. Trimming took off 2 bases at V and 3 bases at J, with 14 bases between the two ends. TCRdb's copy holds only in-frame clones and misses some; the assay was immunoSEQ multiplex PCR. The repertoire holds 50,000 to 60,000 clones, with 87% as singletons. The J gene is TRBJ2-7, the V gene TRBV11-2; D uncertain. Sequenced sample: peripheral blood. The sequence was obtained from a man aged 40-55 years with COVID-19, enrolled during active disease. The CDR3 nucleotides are TGTGCCAGCAGCTTAACCCCAATTACTGGCTACGAGCAGTACTTC. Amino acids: CASSLTPITGYEQYF.